These 5 T cell receptor beta chains originate from one sample sequenced in a study of T cell clusters in autoimmune cytopenias. Roughly 38,000 genome equivalents of blood DNA were amplified for TRB. Multiplex touch-down PCR amplified TRB using TRB-A and TRB-B pools in one tube. Each CDR3 protein gets one entry in TCRdb, which reprocessed the multiplex PCR reads and gives no DNA. The sample shows 6,500 to 8,500 distinct CDR3 sequences, and about 23% sits with its ten largest clones. These data were likewise used in another study, on T cell repertoires in aging, cancer and after chemotherapy.

The source material was peripheral blood. These receptors were taken from a human donor in good health.

The chain employs TRBV6-1 and TRBJ2-3; the TCRdb D gene call, TRBD2, has no DNA to confirm it. CDR1 and CDR2 (germline): MNHNS, SASEGT. The CDR3 contains 17 residues. CDR3 sequence: CASSEFSLAGLTDTQYF.

This clonotype registers medium-sized by frequency. The chain combines TRBV6-1 with TRBJ2-2; as DNA is missing, the TRBD2 call by TCRdb cannot be tested. CDR1 is MNHNS, CDR2 SASEGT, per germline. The CDR3 loop spans 16 amino acids. The chain's CDR3 is CASRVPRAGGTGELFF.

V usage is TRBV18 and J usage is TRBJ1-6. CDR1 is KGHSH, CDR2 LQKENI, per germline. The CDR3 runs 15 residues. CDR3 in amino acids: CASSSLGDENSPLHF.

The J gene is TRBJ2-7, the V gene TRBV6-6; TCRdb designates TRBD1, a call that cannot be tested without DNA. CDR1 MNHNY and CDR2 SVGAGI come from the germline V gene (reference sequence). The length of the CDR3 is 14 residues. CDR3 loop: CASSLPGPVYEQYF.

This clonotype registers medium-sized by frequency. This rearrangement joins TRBV11-1 to TRBJ2-2; no DNA is available, so the TRBD2 call from TCRdb remains unchecked. The CDR3 extends over 18 amino acids. The germline V gene encodes CDR1 SGHAT and CDR2 FQDESV (reference sequence). The CDR3: CASSSPRLVHQNTGELFF. Supplemented by reference TRBV11-1 and TRBJ2-2, the full variable domain reads EAEVAQSPRYKITEKSQAVAFWCDPISGHATLYWYRQILGQGPELLVQFQDESVVDDSQLPKDRFSAERLKGVDSTLKIQPAELGDSAMYLCASSSPRLVHQNTGELFFGEGSRLTVL.